This paragraph covers one T cell receptor beta chain sequence. The sample is drawn from a study of blood T cell repertoires in COVID-19. Study-level background: From T cells, B-cell-depleted T cells, or PBMCs came the material, which was cDNA or gDNA.

This CDR3 contains 14 residues. V was clipped by 6 bases and J by 8 bases; unmatched bases: 9. CDR1 WSHSY and CDR2 SAAADI come from the germline V gene. The data were produced by immunoSEQ multiplex PCR, yet TCRdb's version contains in-frame clones alone and is incomplete. The table lists 130,000 to 150,000 clones, more than 75% of them singletons. The rearrangement joins TRBV10-2 to TRBJ2-1; 8 bases match TRBD1. The clonotype comes from a man aged 60 to 75 with active or convalescent COVID-19. Source material: peripheral blood. This CDR3 reads CASRPSGGGDEQFF. The CDR3 DNA follows: TGCGCCAGCAGACCGTCAGGGGGCGGCGATGAGCAGTTCTTC.